Following are 17 T cell receptor beta chains from one sample sequenced in a study of T-cell memory formation after mild COVID-19. MiXCR, applied by TCRdb to the 5' RACE reads, yields one record per CDR3 protein. This table holds 430,000 or so distinct CDR3 sequences, about 23% found once. The sample consisted of PBMCs or a T cell subset sorted from them (not recorded which). These receptors originate from an adult woman who had mild COVID-19 (a few samples of this study predate the infection). Cell type and time point are not known.

Only a few counts were recorded for this clonotype. V and J are TRBV7-6 and TRBJ2-3, with 10 bases that match TRBD1. The V gene's germline CDR1 is SGHVS and CDR2 FNYEAQ. V was clipped by 5 bases and J by 2 bases; unmatched bases: 4. The CDR3 sequence is 15 residues long. The CDR3 sequence is CASSPGTGVTDTQYF. The CDR3 DNA follows: TGTGCCAGCAGCCCAGGGACAGGGGTCACAGATACGCAGTATTTT.

The chain carries TRBV20-1 and TRBJ2-7; a possible D gene is TRBD2 (6 bases). Trimming cost V 2 bases and J 3 bases, with 14 bases left between them. CDR1 DFQATT and CDR2 SNEGSKA come from the germline V gene (reference sequence). The CDR3 totals 14 residues. The CDR3 region has the DNA TGCAGTGCTAGAACCGGGGGTCGGGGCTACGAGCAGTACTTC. Protein sequence: CSARTGGRGYEQYF.

The rearrangement joins TRBV10-3 to TRBJ1-1; 7 positions match TRBD1. V dropped 6 bases and J dropped 2; count of bases not matched to a gene: 6. CDR1 ENHRY and CDR2 SYGVKD come from the germline V gene. The CDR3 runs to 14 residues. The chain's CDR3 is CAIRIQGKNTEAFF. CDR3 DNA sequence: TGTGCCATCAGAATACAGGGGAAAAACACTGAAGCTTTCTTT.

The rearrangement uses TRBV7-8 and TRBJ1-1; D is uncertain. Germline CDR1 is SGHVS and CDR2 is FQNEAQ. This CDR3 is built from 16 residues. V was pared by 5 bases and J by 5 bases, with 21 bases between. The CDR3 coding sequence is TGTGCCAGCAGCCCAGAGTACGGGAGCTGGGGTACTGAAGCTTTCTTT. Translating gives CASSPEYGSWGTEAFF.

The chain employs TRBV29-1 and TRBJ2-2; no reliable D call. CDR1 SQVTM and CDR2 ANQGSEA come from the germline V gene. The CDR3 totals 12 residues. The V and J ends lost 3 bases and 2 bases respectively, with 4 bases between them. The CDR3: CSVDLNTGELFF. The CDR3 DNA reads TGCAGCGTTGATTTAAACACCGGGGAGCTGTTTTTT.

This clonotype was seen a handful of times. The J gene is TRBJ2-1, the V gene TRBV12-3 or TRBV12-4, with D maybe TRBD1 (6 bases). The V end was cut by 8 bases, the J end by 1 base, with 15 bases between. The CDR3 runs 15 residues. The chain's CDR3 is CASDPQGSSYNEQFF. For the CDR3, the DNA is TGTGCCAGCGATCCCCAGGGGTCTTCCTACAATGAGCAGTTCTTC.

In DNA form, the CDR3 reads TGTGCCAGCAGTCAGGGACGGATAGTCCAAGAGACCCAGTACTTC. It yields the protein CASSQGRIVQETQYF. This chain uses TRBV6-2 or TRBV6-3 with TRBJ2-5; D is possibly TRBD1 or TRBD2 (5 bases each). The CDR3 has 15 residues. The V gene's germline CDR1 is MNHEY and CDR2 SVGEGT. The V gene lost 5 bases and the J gene lost 1 base, with 14 bases spanning the gap.

This chain uses TRBV19 with TRBJ1-4; possibly TRBD1 for D (6 bases). The CDR3 spans 13 residues. The germline CDR1 and CDR2 sequences are LNHDA and SQIVND (reference sequence). Between the trimmed V and J ends, which lost 7 bases and 6 bases, there was a span of 12 bases. CDR3 DNA sequence: TGTGCCAGTACGGACAGTATGGATGAAAAACTGTTTTTT. Translating gives CASTDSMDEKLFF.

The chain couples TRBV7-9 to TRBJ2-1; TRBD2 is a possible D gene (6 bases). The ends were cut back, 3 bases at V and 10 bases at J, with 25 bases in the middle. The CDR3 consists of 17 residues. CDR1 is SEHNR, CDR2 FQNEAQ, per germline (reference sequence). The chain's CDR3 is CASSFQVLASEIGEQFF. In DNA form, the CDR3 reads TGTGCCAGCAGCTTTCAAGTGCTGGCTAGCGAGATTGGGGAGCAGTTCTTC.

This clonotype was recorded a few times. The V call is TRBV7-3, the J call TRBJ2-1; D might be TRBD2 (5 bases). Germline V gene sequence: CDR1 SGHTA, CDR2 FQGTGA. The CDR3 is 14 amino acids. V gave up 3 bases and J gave up 8 bases, with 14 bases separating them. The CDR3 is CASSFTSGGDEQFF. In DNA form, the CDR3 reads TGTGCCAGCAGCTTCACGAGCGGAGGAGATGAGCAGTTCTTC.

The gene calls are TRBV3-1 and TRBJ1-5, with D possibly being TRBD1 (5 bases). CDR3 length: 15 residues. In germline, CDR1 is LGHDT, CDR2 YNNKEL (reference sequence). The germline V and J ends were trimmed by 4 bases and 3 bases, with 13 bases remaining between them. CDR3 DNA sequence: TGTGCCAGCAGCCTCTCGGGGCAGCTCAATCAGCCCCAGCATTTT. Translation gives CASSLSGQLNQPQHF.

The V and J genes are TRBV7-9 and TRBJ1-2; 8 nucleotides line up with TRBD1. In germline, CDR1 is SEHNR, CDR2 FQNEAQ (reference sequence). Germline trimming cut 3 bases from V and 7 bases from J; bases unmatched to any gene: 4. CDR3 size: 13 residues. The CDR3: CASSFGGTGGYTF. The CDR3 nucleotides are TGTGCCAGCAGCTTTGGCGGGACAGGTGGCTACACCTTC.

This clonotype has a handful of counts. The gene calls are TRBV30 and TRBJ2-2; D ambiguous. Trimming pared 3 bases from V and 0 bases from J, leaving 14 bases between. Germline values: CDR1 GTSNPN, CDR2 SVGIG (reference sequence). CDR3 length: 16 residues. CDR3 protein: CAWRPLMNANTGELFF. The CDR3, as DNA: TGTGCCTGGAGACCTCTGATGAACGCGAACACCGGGGAGCTGTTTTTT.

The chain uses TRBV7-3 and TRBJ2-3; D call uncertain. Looked up from germline, CDR1 is SGHTA and CDR2 is FQGTGA. V was shortened by 5 bases and J by 0 bases, with 6 bases between the two germline ends. This CDR3 is 13 amino acids long. The CDR3 is CASSVSSTDTQYF. CDR3 sequence (DNA): TGTGCCAGCAGCGTTTCTAGCACAGATACGCAGTATTTT.

This clonotype has a count of ten or more. The chain employs TRBV6-2 or TRBV6-3 and TRBJ2-2, with D unclear. Germline loops: CDR1 MNHEY, CDR2 SVGEGT. V was cut by 2 bases and J by 5 bases, with 12 bases left in between. This CDR3 has 15 amino acids. CDR3 bases: TGTGCCAGCAGTTACGATTCACGGAATACCGGGGAGCTGTTTTTT. Translated: CASSYDSRNTGELFF.

CDR3 sequence reads: CASSVEYGLDGEQFF. The CDR3 DNA reads as TGTGCCAGCAGCGTAGAATATGGACTCGACGGTGAGCAGTTCTTC. The V gene is TRBV9, the J gene TRBJ2-1; D perhaps matches TRBD2 (5 bases). CDR1 SGDLS and CDR2 YYNGEE come from the germline V gene. The CDR3 totals 15 residues. Trimming took 0 bases from V and 9 from J, leaving 16 bases between them.

This chain joins TRBV5-4 and TRBJ2-3; 9 bases agree with TRBD1. The germline V gene has CDR1 SGHNT and CDR2 YYREEE (reference sequence). V lost 4 bases and J lost 1; bases outside the gene matches: 4. CDR3 size: 15 residues. The CDR3 DNA reads TGTGCCAGCAGCCGACAGGGGGAGGGCACAGATACGCAGTATTTT. It specifies CASSRQGEGTDTQYF.